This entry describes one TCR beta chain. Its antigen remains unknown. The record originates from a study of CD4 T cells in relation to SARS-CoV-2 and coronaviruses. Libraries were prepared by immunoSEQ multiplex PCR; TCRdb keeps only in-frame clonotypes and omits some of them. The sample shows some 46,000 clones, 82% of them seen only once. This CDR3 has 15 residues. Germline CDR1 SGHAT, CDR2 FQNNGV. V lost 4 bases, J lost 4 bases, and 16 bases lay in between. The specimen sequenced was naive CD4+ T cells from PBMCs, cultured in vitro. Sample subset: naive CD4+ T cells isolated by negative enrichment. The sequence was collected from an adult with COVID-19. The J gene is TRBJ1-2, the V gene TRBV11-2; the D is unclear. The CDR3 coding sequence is TGTGCCAGCAGCTCACCCAGGAGACACAGCTATGGCTACACCTTC. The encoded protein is CASSSPRRHSYGYTF.